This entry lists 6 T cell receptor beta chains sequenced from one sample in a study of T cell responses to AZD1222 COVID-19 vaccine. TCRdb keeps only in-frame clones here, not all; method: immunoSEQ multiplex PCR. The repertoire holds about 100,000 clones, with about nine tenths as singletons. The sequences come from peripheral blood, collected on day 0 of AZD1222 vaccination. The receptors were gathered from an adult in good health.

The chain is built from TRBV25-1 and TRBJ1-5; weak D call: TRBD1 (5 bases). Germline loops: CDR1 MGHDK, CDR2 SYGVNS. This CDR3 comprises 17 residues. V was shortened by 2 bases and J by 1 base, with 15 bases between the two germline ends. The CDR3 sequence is CASSERGRGASNQPQHF. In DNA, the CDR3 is TGTGCCAGCAGTGAAAGGGGACGGGGTGCGAGCAATCAGCCCCAGCATTTT.

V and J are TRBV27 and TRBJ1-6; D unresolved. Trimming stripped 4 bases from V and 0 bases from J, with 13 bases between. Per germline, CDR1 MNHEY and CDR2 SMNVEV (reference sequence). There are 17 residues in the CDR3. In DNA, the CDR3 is TGTGCCAGCAGTTCGACGGGGAGGAGCTCCTATAATTCACCCCTCCACTTT. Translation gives CASSSTGRSSYNSPLHF.

CDR3: CAISEPGNSGTEAFF. In nucleotides, the CDR3 is TGTGCCATCAGTGAGCCCGGGAACAGTGGGACTGAAGCTTTCTTT. The chain links TRBV10-3 to TRBJ1-1, with no clear D. Germline CDR1 is ENHRY and CDR2 is SYGVKD. V was clipped by 2 bases and J by 5 bases, with 15 bases between them. The CDR3 spans 15 residues.

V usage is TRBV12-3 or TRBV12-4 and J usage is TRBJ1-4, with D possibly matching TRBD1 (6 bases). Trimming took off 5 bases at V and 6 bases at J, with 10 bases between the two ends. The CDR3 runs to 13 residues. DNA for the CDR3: TGTGCCAGCAGTCGGAACAGGGATGAAAAACTGTTTTTT. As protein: CASSRNRDEKLFF.

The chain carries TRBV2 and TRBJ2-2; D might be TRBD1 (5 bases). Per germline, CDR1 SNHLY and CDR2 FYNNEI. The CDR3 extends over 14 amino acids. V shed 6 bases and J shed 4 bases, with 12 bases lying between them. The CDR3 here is CASRADSSTGELFF. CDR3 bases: TGTGCCAGCAGGGCCGACAGTAGCACCGGGGAGCTGTTTTTT.

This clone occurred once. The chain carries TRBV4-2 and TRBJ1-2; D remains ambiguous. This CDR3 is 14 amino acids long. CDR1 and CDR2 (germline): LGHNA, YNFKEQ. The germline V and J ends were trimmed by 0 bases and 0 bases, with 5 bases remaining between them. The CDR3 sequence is CASSQDNPNYGYTF. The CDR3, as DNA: TGTGCCAGCAGCCAAGATAACCCTAACTATGGCTACACCTTC.